A selection of T cell receptor beta chains follows, all from one sample in a study of graft-versus-host responses after intestinal transplantation. Measured with immunoSEQ multiplex PCR; TCRdb has only the in-frame clones, and not every one. The sample carries tens of thousands of clones, 75% to 95% recorded once. These receptors have no identified antigens. Sequencing was performed on unstimulated CD8+ T cells sorted from spleen or lymph node cells, taken before intestinal transplant. Source of these receptors: a human donor who received an intestinal transplant. Both conserved end residues are part of each CDR3. The order of the fields is J gene, V gene, CDR3 protein.

J: TRBJ2-7; V: TRBV27; CDR3: CASSLQTGSYEQYF
J: TRBJ1-1; V: TRBV4-3; CDR3: CASSPPGENTEAFF
J: TRBJ2-5; V: TRBV7-8; CDR3: CASRGTYQETQYF
J: TRBJ2-7; V: TRBV7-9; CDR3: CASSAGGASYEQYF
J: TRBJ2-7; V: TRBV29-1; CDR3: CSADGWQGARYEQYF
J: TRBJ2-2; V: TRBV27; CDR3: CASRPGETNTGELFF
J: TRBJ1-2; V: TRBV27; CDR3: CASSSDPGTGPSLRDYGYTF
J: TRBJ1-5; V: TRBV4-1; CDR3: CASSQVGDQPQHF
J: TRBJ1-2; V: TRBV6-5; CDR3: CASRPAEGVLVGYTF
J: TRBJ2-7; V: TRBV2; CDR3: CASRYRGPYEQYF
J: TRBJ2-7; V: TRBV15; CDR3: CATSRDLAGYEQYF
J: TRBJ2-1; V: TRBV19; CDR3: CASSIGRDWDNEQFF
J: TRBJ2-1; V: TRBV6-5; CDR3: CASSYGGYEQFF
J: TRBJ2-7; V: TRBV5-1; CDR3: CASRRRTDVYEQYF